This is a list of T cell receptor beta chains from one sample in a study of blood T cell repertoires in COVID-19. TCRdb's table, derived via immunoSEQ multiplex PCR, lists solely in-frame clones and lacks some. The sample lists approximately 200,000 clones, around 81% seen once, with roughly 2.3% in the top ten. The sample was peripheral blood. The receptors stem from a woman aged 55 to 70 with acute or convalescent COVID-19. Both conserved end residues are part of each CDR3. A D gene is named only where the DNA matches it firmly. Clone size appears in some rows only: once, few, many, or a class for an expanded clone.

size	length	V	D	J	CDR3	DNA
few	15	TRBV27	TRBD1	TRBJ2-3	CASSLLDRGRGTQYF	TGTGCCAGCAGTTTATTGGACAGGGGGCGCGGTACGCAGTATTTT
once	16	TRBV19	.	TRBJ2-3	CASSKGLGGRTDTQYF	TGTGCCAGTAGTAAAGGACTGGGGGGAAGAACAGATACGCAGTATTTT
.	14	TRBV27	.	TRBJ1-6	CASQWGWGNSPLHF	TGTGCCAGCCAGTGGGGATGGGGCAATTCACCCCTCCACTTT
.	17	TRBV5-4	.	TRBJ1-2	CASSSLKTGGLFYGYTF	TGTGCCAGCAGCTCCCTAAAGACCGGAGGGTTGTTCTATGGCTACACCTTC
.	15	TRBV4-2	TRBD1	TRBJ1-5	CASSQDRQGYQPQHF	TGTGCCAGCAGCCAAGATCGACAGGGCTATCAGCCCCAGCATTTT
once	12	TRBV6-5	.	TRBJ1-2	CASSSYSYGYTF	TGTGCCAGCAGTTCCTACAGCTATGGCTACACCTTC
.	19	TRBV11-2	TRBD1	TRBJ2-6	CASSSYRDRAPYGANVLTF	TGTGCCAGCAGCTCGTACCGGGACAGAGCCCCTTATGGGGCCAACGTCCTGACTTTC
once	14	TRBV28	.	TRBJ2-2	CASSWALAVGELFF	TGTGCCAGCAGTTGGGCGCTGGCAGTCGGGGAGCTGTTTTTT
.	16	TRBV7-9	.	TRBJ1-1	CASSAAMTAMNTEAFF	TGTGCCAGCAGCGCCGCAATGACTGCAATGAACACTGAAGCTTTCTTT
.	15	TRBV2	TRBD2	TRBJ2-5	CASRELAGGHETQYF	TGTGCCAGCAGGGAACTAGCGGGGGGGCATGAGACCCAGTACTTC
.	12	TRBV6-5	TRBD1	TRBJ1-2	CASEQGNYGYTF	TGTGCTTCGGAACAGGGGAACTATGGCTACACCTTC
.	15	TRBV7-9	.	TRBJ2-1	CASSPPGGSYNEQFF	TGTGCCAGCAGCCCCCCCGGGGGCTCCTACAATGAGCAGTTCTTC
.	12	TRBV29-1	.	TRBJ1-1	CSATGLDTEAFF	TGCAGTGCTACAGGGTTGGACACTGAAGCTTTCTTT
.	14	TRBV2	TRBD1	TRBJ1-1	CATTDRGGHTEAFF	TGTGCCACCACCGACAGGGGAGGACACACTGAAGCTTTCTTT
.	15	TRBV3-1/TRBV3-2	.	TRBJ1-2	CASSQDLGGNYGYTF	TGTGCCAGCAGCCAAGATCTCGGCGGGAACTATGGCTACACCTTC
.	16	TRBV5-5	TRBD2	TRBJ2-3	CASSLGLAGGSDTQYF	TGTGCCAGCAGCTTGGGACTAGCGGGGGGCTCAGATACGCAGTATTTT
.	15	TRBV4-2	.	TRBJ1-2	CASSHQRGGSYGYTF	TGTGCCAGCAGCCACCAACGAGGGGGTAGTTATGGCTACACCTTC
few	17	TRBV5-1	.	TRBJ2-1	CASSLSLRRGPGNEQFF	TGCGCCAGCAGCCTATCCCTCCGGCGGGGGCCGGGGAATGAGCAGTTCTTC
.	15	TRBV27	.	TRBJ1-6	CASSLGRGGNSPLHF	TGTGCCAGCAGTTTAGGCCGGGGGGGAAATTCACCCCTCCACTTT
.	11	TRBV29-1	.	TRBJ2-3	CSVGGGDTQYF	TGCAGCGTTGGTGGCGGCGATACGCAGTATTTT
.	15	TRBV27	TRBD1	TRBJ2-1	CASSFGTGVMSEQFF	TGTGCCAGCAGTTTCGGGACAGGGGTAATGAGCGAGCAGTTCTTC
few	11	TRBV30	TRBD1	TRBJ1-2	CAWNRDRDSTF	TGTGCCTGGAACAGGGACAGGGATAGCACCTTC
.	18	TRBV4-3	.	TRBJ2-3	CASSQDRSLFTFPDTQYF	TGCGCCAGCAGCCAAGATAGGAGCCTCTTCACATTCCCAGATACGCAGTATTTT
.	12	TRBV29-1	TRBD1	TRBJ1-2	CSVETGGLGYTF	TGCAGCGTCGAAACAGGGGGTCTGGGCTACACCTTC
few	14	TRBV29-1	TRBD1	TRBJ1-2	CSVERGGAGYGYTF	TGCAGCGTTGAGAGAGGGGGCGCCGGCTATGGCTACACCTTC
once	15	TRBV9	.	TRBJ2-7	CASSKEGGLSYEQYF	TGTGCCAGCAGTAAAGAGGGGGGGCTCTCCTACGAGCAGTACTTC
few	15	TRBV5-1	TRBD1	TRBJ1-6	CASSWGQSLNSPLHF	TGCGCCAGCAGCTGGGGACAGTCCCTTAATTCACCCCTCCACTTT
few	17	TRBV5-1	TRBD1	TRBJ1-2	CASSLSASGRGDYGYTF	TGCGCCAGCAGCTTGTCAGCCAGTGGCAGGGGGGACTATGGCTACACCTTC
few	14	TRBV27	.	TRBJ2-7	CASSLRARFYEQYF	TGTGCCAGCAGTTTGAGGGCCCGATTCTACGAGCAGTACTTC